This TCR beta chain is drawn from a study of T cells in Graves' hyperthyroidism and ophthalmopathy. No ophthalmopathy progression within 18 months constituted stable Graves' hyperthyroidism. Patients aged 18 to 65 had newly diagnosed hyperthyroidism of under 2 months' duration. As for this clonotype: Its antigen remains unidentified.

CDR3 length: 16 amino acids. The V gene end was trimmed by 2 bases and the J gene end by 4 bases; junction bases not matched to a gene: 8. CDR1 is MNHEY and CDR2 is SVGAGI in the germline V gene. RNA transcripts yielded amplified TCR beta CDR3 regions. During a first-round RT-PCR of the TCR CDR3, the HTBI primer set was used. TCRdb re-called the multiplex PCR reads with MiXCR, one entry per CDR3 protein. The table shows hundreds of thousands of distinct CDR3 sequences, with approximately 15% occurring only once. Study results and caveats: A model of 13 V-J pairs discriminated ophthalmopathy from stable hyperthyroidism.

Sequencing was done on a sample of blood. This receptor was identified in a young woman with Graves' hyperthyroidism. V is TRBV6-5 and J is TRBJ2-5; 9 nucleotides match TRBD1. The CDR3 is CASSYKGTGRLETQYF. CDR3 bases: TGTGCCAGCAGTTACAAAGGGACAGGGCGGTTAGAGACCCAGTACTTC.